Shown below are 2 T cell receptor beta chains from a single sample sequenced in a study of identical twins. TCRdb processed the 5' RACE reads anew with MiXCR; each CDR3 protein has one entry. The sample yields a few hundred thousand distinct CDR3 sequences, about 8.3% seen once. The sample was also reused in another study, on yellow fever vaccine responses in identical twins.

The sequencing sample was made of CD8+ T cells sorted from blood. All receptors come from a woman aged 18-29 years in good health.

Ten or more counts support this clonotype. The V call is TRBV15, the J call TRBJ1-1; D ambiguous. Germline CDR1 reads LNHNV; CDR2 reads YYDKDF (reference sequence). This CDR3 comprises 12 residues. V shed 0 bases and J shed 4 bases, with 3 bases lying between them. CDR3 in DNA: TGTGCCACCAGCAGAGATTCCACTGAAGCTTTCTTT. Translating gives CATSRDSTEAFF.

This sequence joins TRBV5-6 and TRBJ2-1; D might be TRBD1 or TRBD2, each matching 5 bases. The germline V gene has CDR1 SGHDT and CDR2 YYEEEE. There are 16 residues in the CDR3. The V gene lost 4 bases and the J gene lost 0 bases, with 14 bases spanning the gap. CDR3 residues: CASSLMGDPSYNEQFF. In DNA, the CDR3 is TGTGCCAGCAGCCTCATGGGGGACCCCTCCTACAATGAGCAGTTCTTC.